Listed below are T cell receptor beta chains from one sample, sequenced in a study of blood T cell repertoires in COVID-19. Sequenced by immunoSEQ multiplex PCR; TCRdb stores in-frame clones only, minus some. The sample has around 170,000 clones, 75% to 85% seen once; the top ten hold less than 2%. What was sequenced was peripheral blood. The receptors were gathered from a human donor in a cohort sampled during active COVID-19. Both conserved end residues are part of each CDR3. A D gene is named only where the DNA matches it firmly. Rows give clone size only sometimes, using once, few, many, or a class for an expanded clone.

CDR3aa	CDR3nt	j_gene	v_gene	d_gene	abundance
CASSYSGQTQSNQPQHF	TGTGCCAGCAGTTACTCGGGGCAGACCCAAAGCAATCAGCCCCAGCATTTT	TRBJ1-5	TRBV6-2/TRBV6-3	.	.
CASSRLNNEQFF	TGTGCCAGCAGCCGGCTGAACAATGAGCAGTTCTTC	TRBJ2-1	TRBV4-2	.	.
CASSLEGRDYGYTF	TGTGCCAGCAGCTTGGAGGGGAGGGACTATGGCTACACCTTC	TRBJ1-2	TRBV5-6	.	.
CASSPAGTAYNEQFF	TGTGCCAGCAGCCCGGCCGGGACAGCTTACAATGAGCAGTTCTTC	TRBJ2-1	TRBV5-6	TRBD1	.
CASSLAGFSGNTIYF	TGTGCCAGCAGCTTAGCCGGTTTCTCTGGAAACACCATATATTTT	TRBJ1-3	TRBV7-6	.	few
CASSSSGSSYNEQFF	TGTGCCAGCAGTTCTAGCGGGAGTTCCTACAATGAGCAGTTCTTC	TRBJ2-1	TRBV6-5	TRBD2	few
CASSSPERGSKSYNEQFF	TGTGCCAGCAGCTCTCCTGAGCGAGGGTCCAAATCCTACAATGAGCAGTTCTTC	TRBJ2-1	TRBV7-9	.	.
CASSPEDRVWGANVLTF	TGCGCCAGCAGCCCCGAAGACAGGGTGTGGGGGGCCAACGTCCTGACTTTC	TRBJ2-6	TRBV4-3	TRBD1	few
CASKGRSGGELFF	TGTGCCAGCAAGGGAAGGAGCGGCGGGGAGCTGTTTTTT	TRBJ2-2	TRBV7-3	.	.
CASSSGQGLNEKLFF	TGTGCCAGCTCATCCGGACAGGGCCTGAATGAAAAACTGTTTTTT	TRBJ1-4	TRBV18	TRBD1	.
CASSQFTGTGGKGNQPQHF	TGTGCCAGCAGCCAATTTACCGGGACAGGGGGGAAAGGCAATCAGCCCCAGCATTTT	TRBJ1-5	TRBV14	TRBD1	.
CASSQTRGSGNTIYF	TGTGCCAGCAGCCAAACACGGGGCTCTGGAAACACCATATATTTT	TRBJ1-3	TRBV3-1/TRBV3-2	.	.
CASSLGTPGSYEQYF	TGTGCCAGCAGCTTGGGCACCCCCGGCTCCTACGAGCAGTACTTC	TRBJ2-7	TRBV5-4	.	.
CASTPGGTHYNEQFF	TGTGCCAGCACCCCGGGCGGGACCCACTACAATGAGCAGTTCTTC	TRBJ2-1	TRBV7-2	.	.
CASSNLNRVGYGYTF	TGTGCCAGTAGTAACTTAAACAGGGTCGGGTATGGCTACACCTTC	TRBJ1-2	TRBV19	.	once